The rows below give T cell receptor beta chains drawn from one sample of a study of early T cells in non-severe SARS-CoV-2 infection. TCRdb re-called the 5' RACE reads with MiXCR, one entry per CDR3 protein. Of tens of thousands of distinct CDR3 sequences listed, less than 15% are singletons. The sequenced material came from whole blood. The origin of the receptors is an adult who was a healthcare worker with PCR-confirmed SARS-CoV-2 infection or an uninfected control (not recorded which). Each CDR3 is given with its conserved first and last residue. The D gene is left open where the match is weak. Clone size is stated in some rows and not others, as once, few, many or a class when expanded.

CDR3 DNA: TGCGCCAGCAGCTTCGCGGGGGACCAGCAAAACATTCAGTACTTC; CDR3 protein: CASSFAGDQQNIQYF; D gene: TRBD2; V gene: TRBV5-1; J gene: TRBJ2-4; clone size: few
CDR3 DNA: TGTGCCAGCAGCTGGGTCGACAGGGATAGTTATGGCTACACCTTC; CDR3 protein: CASSWVDRDSYGYTF; D gene: TRBD1; V gene: TRBV5-6; J gene: TRBJ1-2; clone size: NA
CDR3 DNA: TGCAGCGTTTCCCGGGACAGGGGCGTTGGCGAGCAGTACTTC; CDR3 protein: CSVSRDRGVGEQYF; D gene: TRBD1; V gene: TRBV29-1; J gene: TRBJ2-7; clone size: NA
CDR3 DNA: TGCAGCGCCGGACACAGTAACACTGAAGCTTTCTTT; CDR3 protein: CSAGHSNTEAFF; D gene: NA; V gene: TRBV29-1; J gene: TRBJ1-1; clone size: many
CDR3 DNA: TGTGCCAGCAGACAGGGACAGGGCGGCTATGAGACCCAGTACTTC; CDR3 protein: CASRQGQGGYETQYF; D gene: TRBD1; V gene: TRBV27; J gene: TRBJ2-5; clone size: NA
CDR3 DNA: TGTGCCAGCAGTGGGGACACTGAAGCTTTCTTT; CDR3 protein: CASSGDTEAFF; D gene: NA; V gene: TRBV2; J gene: TRBJ1-1; clone size: few
CDR3 DNA: TGTGCCACCAGTGATTTGTCCAGGGGGAACACCGGGGAGCTGTTTTTT; CDR3 protein: CATSDLSRGNTGELFF; D gene: NA; V gene: TRBV24-1; J gene: TRBJ2-2; clone size: few
CDR3 DNA: TGTGCCATCAGTGAACGGGGGCAGAACACTGAAGCTTTCTTT; CDR3 protein: CAISERGQNTEAFF; D gene: NA; V gene: TRBV10-3; J gene: TRBJ1-1; clone size: NA
CDR3 DNA: TGTGCCAGCAGTCAACAGGTCTCCTACGAGCAGTACTTC; CDR3 protein: CASSQQVSYEQYF; D gene: NA; V gene: TRBV6-5; J gene: TRBJ2-7; clone size: few
CDR3 DNA: TGTGCCAGCAGTTCTACGAGGAGGATGGGCGAGACCCAGTACTTC; CDR3 protein: CASSSTRRMGETQYF; D gene: NA; V gene: TRBV6-2/TRBV6-3; J gene: TRBJ2-5; clone size: many
CDR3 DNA: TGTGCCAGCAGTTTGGCGGGGGGAGATACGCAGTATTTT; CDR3 protein: CASSLAGGDTQYF; D gene: TRBD2; V gene: TRBV12-3/TRBV12-4; J gene: TRBJ2-3; clone size: few
CDR3 DNA: TGTGCCAGCAGCGCGGGGACCATGAACACCGGGGAGCTGTTTTTT; CDR3 protein: CASSAGTMNTGELFF; D gene: NA; V gene: TRBV9; J gene: TRBJ2-2; clone size: few
CDR3 DNA: TGTGCCAGCAGTTACCGGGGGGGCGCACTCGGGTCGGGCCATGAGCAGTTCTTC; CDR3 protein: CASSYRGGALGSGHEQFF; D gene: TRBD2; V gene: TRBV6-2/TRBV6-3; J gene: TRBJ2-1; clone size: NA